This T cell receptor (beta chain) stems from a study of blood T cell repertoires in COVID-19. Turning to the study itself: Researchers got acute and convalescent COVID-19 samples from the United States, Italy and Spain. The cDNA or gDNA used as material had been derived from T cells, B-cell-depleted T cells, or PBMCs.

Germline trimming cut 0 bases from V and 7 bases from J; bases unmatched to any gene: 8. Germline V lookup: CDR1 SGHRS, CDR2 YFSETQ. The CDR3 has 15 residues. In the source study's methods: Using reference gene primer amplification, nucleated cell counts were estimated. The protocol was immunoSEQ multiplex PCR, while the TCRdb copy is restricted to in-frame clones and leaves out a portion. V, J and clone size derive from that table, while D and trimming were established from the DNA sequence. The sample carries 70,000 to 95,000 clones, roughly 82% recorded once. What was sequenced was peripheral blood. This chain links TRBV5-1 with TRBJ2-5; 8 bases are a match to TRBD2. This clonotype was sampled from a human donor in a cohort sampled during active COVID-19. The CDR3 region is CASSLDVSGSGTQYF. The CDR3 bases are TGCGCCAGCAGCTTGGATGTAAGCGGGAGCGGGACCCAGTACTTC.